The text below deals with one T cell receptor beta chain. What it recognizes is unknown. This specimen comes from a study of cytomegalovirus exposure and HLA in healthy donors. Study results and caveats: Highly shared variants forming one cluster were likely a sequencing artifact. Sequencing depth across donors, presence/absence analyses assumed, was roughly uniform.

Amplification used 60 Vbeta primers and 13 Jbeta primers. The protocol was immunoSEQ multiplex PCR, while the TCRdb copy is restricted to in-frame clones and leaves out a portion. The specimen's table records tens of thousands of clones. The CDR3 totals 14 residues. Germline V gene lookup returns CDR1 SGHDN and CDR2 FVKESK. V shed 4 bases and J 4 bases; nucleotides not matched to a gene: 4. The sequenced material came from PBMCs. The gene calls are TRBV14 and TRBJ2-5; 9 bases map to TRBD2. The sequence was obtained from a female donor in good health and CMV-seropositive. For the CDR3, the DNA is TGTGCCAGCAGCCGGCGGGGGGGGACAGAGACCCAGTACTTC. Its translation: CASSRRGGTETQYF.